The 28 T cell receptor beta chains given below trace back to one sample, sequenced in a study of shared clonotypes between healthy human individuals. The repertoire was sequenced with immunoSEQ multiplex PCR; TCRdb's copy has only in-frame clones and lacks some. The data show approximately 460,000 clones, around 77% seen once. Sequenced input: PBMCs. These receptors were taken from a woman in her forties in good health. Some clones in this sample may be carry-over from other donors' samples.

This clone appeared many times. This chain uses TRBV5-4 with TRBJ2-1; D possibly corresponds to TRBD2 (5 bases). The V and J ends lost 0 bases and 4 bases respectively, with 11 bases between them. CDR3 size: 15 residues. CDR1 SGHNT and CDR2 YYREEE come from the germline V gene (reference sequence). CDR3 in amino acids: CASSLVGSRYNEQFF. The CDR3 DNA follows: TGTGCCAGCAGCTTGGTAGGGAGTCGGTACAATGAGCAGTTCTTC.

Turning to this clone: The same CDR3 also results from other DNA sequences found in this sample. The chain couples TRBV18 to TRBJ2-7; maybe TRBD1 (6 bases). Per the germline V gene, CDR1 is KGHSH and CDR2 is LQKENI. The CDR3 loop spans 12 amino acids. Trimming stripped 2 bases from V and 5 bases from J, with 7 bases between. CDR3 residues: CASSPSGDEQYF. CDR3 nucleotides: TGTGCCAGCTCACCATCAGGGGACGAGCAGTACTTC.

The sample holds a few counts of this clone. The V gene is TRBV5-1, the J gene TRBJ1-3; D remains ambiguous. The CDR3 consists of 15 residues. V gave up 0 bases and J gave up 3 bases, with 10 bases separating them. From germline, CDR1 is SGHRS and CDR2 YFSETQ. The CDR3 sequence: CASSLGGNVGNTIYF. In DNA, the CDR3 is TGCGCCAGCAGCTTGGGAGGCAACGTTGGAAACACCATATATTTT.

About this clone: A single base is all that separates this from a far larger clone, so a read error is likely. Within the sample, other DNA sequences also encode this same CDR3. The J gene is TRBJ2-7, the V gene TRBV30; D may be TRBD2 (5 bases). The CDR3 is 15 amino acids. CDR1 and CDR2 from the germline V gene are GTSNPN and SVGIG (reference sequence). Trimming pared 0 bases from V and 2 bases from J, leaving 14 bases between. The CDR3 here is CAWSVGLAGAYEQYF. CDR3 DNA: TGTGCCTGGAGTGTCGGGCTAGCTGGCGCCTACGAGCAGTACTTC.

The rearrangement joins TRBV27 to TRBJ2-7; D possibly corresponds to TRBD1 (5 bases). The CDR3 spans 14 residues. The V gene lost 2 bases and the J gene lost 3 bases, with 11 bases spanning the gap. The germline CDR1 and CDR2 sequences are MNHEY and SMNVEV (reference sequence). CDR3 DNA sequence: TGTGCCAGCAGTTTAAGGTCAGGGAACTACGAGCAGTACTTC. Translation gives CASSLRSGNYEQYF.

The CDR3 nucleotides read TGTGCCAGCACCCTGCAGGTGGCGGACTACAATGAGCAGTTCTTC. Translation gives CASTLQVADYNEQFF. This chain connects TRBV2 to TRBJ2-1; no clear D. CDR1 is SNHLY and CDR2 is FYNNEI in the germline V gene. V was trimmed by 7 bases and J by 3 bases, leaving 16 bases between them. This CDR3 region has 15 residues.

This clone occurred once. This likely traces to a read error, being one base from a far larger clone. The chain carries TRBV28 and TRBJ2-7; unclear D gene. CDR1 is MDHEN and CDR2 is SYDVKM in the germline V gene. The CDR3 totals 17 residues. The V gene lost 1 base and the J gene lost 4 bases, with 20 bases spanning the gap. CDR3 amino acids: CASSLSPRAVGRYEQYF. The CDR3 DNA follows: TGTGCCAGCAGTTTATCCCCCCGGGCGGTCGGAAGGTACGAGCAGTACTTC.

This chain joins TRBV11-2 and TRBJ2-7; D gene ambiguous. Germline CDR1 reads SGHAT; CDR2 reads FQNNGV. CDR3 length equals 14 residues. The V end lost 5 bases, the J end lost 0 bases, and 11 bases lay between the germline ends. CDR3 DNA sequence: TGTGCCAGCAGCCCCAGAAGTCACTCCTACGAGCAGTACTTC. It encodes CASSPRSHSYEQYF.

This rearrangement joins TRBV2 to TRBJ1-3, with unresolved D. Germline V CDR1 and CDR2: SNHLY, FYNNEI. The length of the CDR3 is 15 residues. Trimming cost V 2 bases and J 8 bases, with 16 bases left between them. CDR3 in amino acids: CASSERRTGWDTIYF. For the CDR3, the DNA is TGTGCCAGCAGTGAAAGAAGGACTGGGTGGGACACCATATATTTT.

This rearrangement joins TRBV5-6 to TRBJ2-7; 8 bases agree with TRBD2. There are 16 residues in the CDR3. Looked up from germline, CDR1 is SGHDT and CDR2 is YYEEEE. The ends lost 0 bases at V and 1 base at J; junction bases unmatched: 6. In DNA form, the CDR3 reads TGTGCCAGCAGCTTGGGAGCGGGAGTCTTATCCTACGAGCAGTACTTC. Protein product: CASSLGAGVLSYEQYF.

Only one count was recorded for this clone. The chain uses TRBV30 and TRBJ2-3; D may be TRBD1 or TRBD2 (5 bases each). Trimming took 1 base from V and 6 from J, leaving 5 bases between them. The CDR3 has 11 amino acids. Germline values: CDR1 GTSNPN, CDR2 SVGIG (reference sequence). This chain's CDR3 is CAWSGGDTQYF. Here the CDR3 DNA reads TGTGCCTGGAGTGGGGGGGATACGCAGTATTTT. The full variable domain, in which reference TRBV30 and TRBJ2-3 provide the parts outside the CDR3, is SQTIHQWPATLVQPVGSPLSLECTVEGTSNPNLYWYRQAAGRGLQLLFYSVGIGQISSEVPQNLSASRPQDRQFILSSKKLLLSDSGFYLCAWSGGDTQYFGPGTRLTVL.

This chain joins TRBV19 and TRBJ1-4, with D perhaps matching TRBD1 (5 bases). Germline loops: CDR1 LNHDA, CDR2 SQIVND (reference sequence). Trimming took 6 bases from V and 0 from J, leaving 8 bases between them. The CDR3 runs 14 residues. The CDR3 region is CASRRTPTNEKLFF. CDR3 bases: TGTGCCAGTAGAAGGACACCAACTAATGAAAAACTGTTTTTT. The variable domain in full, completed from reference TRBV19 and TRBJ1-4, reads DGGITQSPKYLFRKEGQNVTLSCEQNLNHDAMYWYRQDPGQGLRLIYYSQIVNDFQKGDIAEGYSVSREKKESFPLTVTSAQKNPTAFYLCASRRTPTNEKLFFGSGTQLSVL.

The chain employs TRBV4-1 and TRBJ2-5; D perhaps matches TRBD1 (6 bases). There are 14 residues in the CDR3. Trimming took 2 bases from V and 1 from J, leaving 8 bases between them. Germline V gene sequence: CDR1 MGHRA, CDR2 YSYEKL. CDR3: CASSQHRVQETQYF. The CDR3 DNA follows: TGCGCCAGCAGCCAACACAGGGTCCAAGAGACCCAGTACTTC.

This sequence joins TRBV23-1 and TRBJ1-5; no definite D call. TRBV23-1 is reported as an ORF; its role is uncertain. The CDR3 spans 18 residues. V was cut by 0 bases and J by 4 bases, with 19 bases left in between. The CDR3 loop is CASSQSGPDPSSNQPQHF. The DNA of the CDR3 is TGCGCCAGCAGTCAATCCGGCCCGGACCCCAGCTCTAATCAGCCCCAGCATTTT.

The sample holds a few counts of this clone. The J gene is TRBJ2-1, the V gene TRBV10-2; 8 bases match TRBD2. V was clipped by 0 bases and J by 5 bases; unmatched bases: 6. CDR1 and CDR2 from the germline V gene are WSHSY and SAAADI. CDR3 length equals 16 residues. CDR3 region: CASSESIASGHNEQFF. Here the CDR3 DNA reads TGCGCCAGCAGTGAGTCGATTGCTAGCGGGCACAATGAGCAGTTCTTC.

This clone was picked up one time. The chain combines TRBV5-1 with TRBJ2-5, with D perhaps matching TRBD1 (6 bases). V was cut by 3 bases and J by 1 base, with 16 bases left in between. The germline CDR1 and CDR2 sequences are SGHRS and YFSETQ. CDR3 length equals 16 residues. CDR3 sequence (DNA): TGCGCCAGCAGCTCCTTCGGGACAACACCCCAAGAGACCCAGTACTTC. This translates into CASSSFGTTPQETQYF. The full variable domain, its missing parts supplied by reference TRBV5-1 and TRBJ2-5, is KAGVTQTPRYLIKTRGQQVTLSCSPISGHRSVSWYQQTPGQGLQFLFEYFSETQRNKGNFPGRFSGRQFSNSRSEMNVSTLELGDSALYLCASSSFGTTPQETQYFGPGTRLLVL.

V is TRBV28 and J is TRBJ1-2; no clear D. The germline CDR1 and CDR2 sequences are MDHEN and SYDVKM. With 6 bases removed from V and 6 bases from J, the gap between germline ends came to 14 bases. This CDR3 contains 13 residues. The CDR3 DNA reads as TGTGCCAGCAGGTTCCCCGGGGTCAATGGCTACACCTTC. Its translation is CASRFPGVNGYTF.

In regard to this clone: A far larger clone is one nucleotide away, so this likely arose from a read error. J is TRBJ1-2 and V is TRBV10-3; maybe TRBD1 (6 bases). The germline gives CDR1 ENHRY, CDR2 SYGVKD. Between the trimmed V and J ends, which lost 2 bases and 6 bases, there was a span of 16 bases. The CDR3 length is 15 residues. The CDR3 coding sequence is TGTGCCATCAGTGAGACCCGGACAGAGAACCATGGCTACACCTTC. This translates into CAISETRTENHGYTF.

The chain combines TRBV7-9 with TRBJ2-7; 9 positions agree with TRBD1. Germline CDR1 and CDR2: SEHNR and FQNEAQ (reference sequence). Losses at the gene ends were 0 bases for V and 5 bases for J; bases not matched to a gene: 17. This CDR3 spans 19 amino acids. CDR3 residues: CASSLAETGGVLLLDEQYF. The CDR3 coding sequence is TGTGCCAGCAGCTTAGCCGAGACAGGGGGAGTTTTACTCCTGGACGAGCAGTACTTC.

The chain carries TRBV5-5 and TRBJ2-7; 8 bases line up with TRBD2. This CDR3 is built from 15 residues. Unmatched junction bases numbered 6, after V lost 4 bases and J lost 0 bases. Germline values: CDR1 SGHKS, CDR2 YYEKEE (reference sequence). CDR3 residues: CASSPWSGSSYEQYF. The CDR3 nucleotides read TGTGCCAGCAGCCCGTGGAGCGGGAGCTCCTACGAGCAGTACTTC.

The chain couples TRBV19 to TRBJ2-5; the D gene is possibly TRBD1 (6 bases). Matching the DNA end better, TRBJ2-7 makes the J call doubtful. The CDR3 has 14 amino acids. CDR1 and CDR2 from the germline V gene are LNHDA and SQIVND (reference sequence). The DNA of the CDR3 is TGTGCCAGTAGTATAGATCGGACAGCCTACGAGCAGTACTTC. This codes for CASSIDRTAYEQYF.

About this clone itself: The likely explanation is a read error, given a far larger clone one base away. The gene calls are TRBV18 and TRBJ1-2; 7 bases fit TRBD1. The ends lost 1 base at V and 12 bases at J; junction bases unmatched: 17. This CDR3 region has 16 residues. CDR1 is KGHSH, CDR2 LQKENI, per germline. Here the CDR3 reads CASSPLSRRDSGGNTF. The DNA for the CDR3 is TGTGCCAGCTCACCACTAAGCCGCCGGGACAGTGGCGGCAACACCTTC.

This clone came up a few times. This chain uses TRBV30 with TRBJ1-3, with D maybe TRBD1 (5 bases). V was trimmed by 0 bases and J by 1 base, leaving 19 bases between them. This CDR3 has 18 residues. The germline CDR1 and CDR2 sequences are GTSNPN and SVGIG (reference sequence). CDR3 protein: CAWSVFRFFRGSGNTIYF. The DNA for the CDR3 is TGTGCCTGGAGTGTTTTCCGTTTTTTTCGGGGGTCTGGAAACACCATATATTTT.

Worth noting for this clone: A read error may explain this, as a much larger clone is one base away. Within the sample, other DNA sequences also encode this same CDR3. The rearrangement links TRBV28 to TRBJ2-6; D is tentatively TRBD1 or TRBD2 (5 bases each). Germline assignment: CDR1 MDHEN and CDR2 SYDVKM. V was cut by 2 bases and J by 4 bases, with 21 bases left in between. CDR3 length equals 19 residues. The CDR3 reads CASSLGAPGDVSGANVLTF. In nucleotides, the CDR3 is TGTGCCAGCAGTTTAGGGGCTCCCGGGGATGTCTCCGGGGCCAACGTCCTGACTTTC.

This rearrangement joins TRBV7-9 to TRBJ2-7; no clear D. Deletions cut 1 base from V and 2 bases from J, with 9 bases between. This CDR3 contains 14 residues. Germline values: CDR1 SEHNR, CDR2 FQNEAQ (reference sequence). CDR3 bases: TGTGCCAGCAGCTTAGGGATCGAGCCCTACGAGCAGTACTTC. Translation: CASSLGIEPYEQYF.

Concerning this clone itself: Other DNA sequences in the same sample also yield this CDR3. The gene calls are TRBV30 and TRBJ2-4; 7 nucleotides line up with TRBD1. This CDR3 has 15 residues. The germline gives CDR1 GTSNPN, CDR2 SVGIG (reference sequence). V lost 2 bases, J lost 6 bases, and 10 bases stayed unmatched. The chain's CDR3 is CAWSSLRAGGNIQYF. The CDR3 DNA follows: TGTGCCTGGAGTTCCCTAAGGGCAGGGGGAAACATTCAGTACTTC.

This clone has just one count. A far larger clone is one nucleotide away, so this likely arose from a read error. Other DNA sequences in this specimen translate into the identical CDR3. The chain is built from TRBV30 and TRBJ1-5, with D perhaps TRBD1 (6 bases). Germline CDR1 and CDR2: GTSNPN and SVGIG (reference sequence). The CDR3 spans 14 residues. This chain's CDR3 is CAWPPGHSNQPQHF. The DNA for the CDR3 is TGCGCCTGGCCTCCGGGACATAGCAATCAGCCCCAGCATTTT.

The chain has TRBV2 and TRBJ2-3, with TRBD2 identical over 8 bases. CDR3 size: 13 residues. The V gene's germline CDR1 is SNHLY and CDR2 FYNNEI. J was trimmed by 4 bases and V by 8 bases; bases with no gene match: 5. This chain's CDR3 is CASSGLAADTQYF. The CDR3 coding sequence is TGTGCCAGCTCAGGACTAGCCGCAGATACGCAGTATTTT.